This TCR beta chain is drawn from a study of T cell clones after liver transplantation. The study's findings and limits: A larger donor-reactive than third-party decline suggested partial antigen-specific deletion. Conclusions were preliminary, with small, heterogeneous patient groups.

Thawed unstimulated PBMCs were FACS-sorted by CD3, CD4 and CD8 into two populations. In regard to this clone: As yet, its antigen is unknown.

V was clipped by 0 bases and J by 0 bases, with 9 bases between them. Germline V CDR1 and CDR2: SGHRS, YFSETQ. The CDR3 has 15 amino acids. Measured with immunoSEQ multiplex PCR; TCRdb has only the in-frame clones, and not every one. The sample has 70,000 to 95,000 clones, around four fifths seen once; the top ten hold 2.8%. The source of this sequence is a human patient who received a liver transplant. Some T cells may be graft donor cells. V is TRBV5-1 and J is TRBJ2-5; D unresolved. This specimen consisted of CD4+ T cells from blood, obtained at the 22-month timepoint. The CDR3 bases are TGCGCCAGCAGCTTGGGCCTAGAGTACCAAGAGACCCAGTACTTC. It specifies CASSLGLEYQETQYF.